The 14 T cell receptor beta chains listed next were all sequenced from one sample in a study of shared T cell receptors in the human thymus. The data were produced by immunoSEQ multiplex PCR, yet TCRdb's version contains in-frame clones alone and is incomplete. The table shows around 730,000 clones, with roughly 85% occurring only once. This sample was shared with a second study, whose subject was human thymus T cells.

Specimen: thymocytes. The receptor set was obtained from a girl under three years old with a congenital heart defect.

CDR3 residues: CASSSRVEAKSSGANVLTF. The DNA for the CDR3 is TGTGCCAGCAGTTCCCGAGTAGAGGCCAAGAGCTCTGGGGCCAACGTCCTGACTTTC. The rearrangement uses TRBV2 and TRBJ2-6; D gene unclear. V was shortened by 5 bases and J by 0 bases, with 20 bases between the two germline ends. The CDR3 runs 19 residues. Germline CDR1 and CDR2: SNHLY and FYNNEI.

The rearrangement joins TRBV5-5 to TRBJ1-6, with D uncertain. The length of the CDR3 is 12 residues. Trimming stripped 1 base from V and 8 bases from J, with 4 bases between. Germline V lookup: CDR1 SGHKS, CDR2 YYEKEE (reference sequence). CDR3 in amino acids: CASSLRDSPLHF. In DNA, the CDR3 is TGTGCCAGCAGCTTGCGAGATTCACCCCTCCACTTT.

The chain links TRBV27 to TRBJ2-6, with unresolved D. Trimming took off 4 bases at V and 0 bases at J, with 7 bases between the two ends. Germline CDR1 and CDR2: MNHEY and SMNVEV (reference sequence). The CDR3 runs 15 residues. The CDR3 protein is CASSSQSSGANVLTF. The CDR3 coding sequence is TGTGCCAGCAGTTCACAGAGCTCTGGGGCCAACGTCCTGACTTTC.

The chain combines TRBV7-6 with TRBJ1-2, with D tentatively TRBD1 (6 bases). The germline V gene has CDR1 SGHVS and CDR2 FNYEAQ. Trimming stripped 4 bases from V and 8 bases from J, with 23 bases between. This CDR3 has 16 amino acids. The CDR3 loop reads CASSYLVTGTSNGYTF. CDR3 bases: TGTGCCAGCAGCTACCTTGTGACCGGGACATCTAACGGCTACACCTTC.

A few counts support this clone. This chain connects TRBV11-2 to TRBJ2-1, with 11 bases lining up with TRBD2. CDR3 size: 17 residues. Germline V gene data show CDR1 as SGHAT and CDR2 as FQNNGV. V lost 4 bases and J lost 5; bases outside the gene matches: 10. The CDR3 loop reads CASSSRSGLAGHNEQFF. The CDR3 DNA is TGTGCCAGCAGCTCTAGGTCAGGACTAGCGGGCCACAATGAGCAGTTCTTC.

The chain employs TRBV14 and TRBJ2-7; 9 positions match TRBD1. V was clipped by 4 bases and J by 4 bases; unmatched bases: 5. The V gene's germline CDR1 is SGHDN and CDR2 FVKESK. CDR3 length: 14 residues. CDR3 sequence reads: CASSPYRGPYEQYF. The CDR3 DNA sequence: TGTGCCAGCAGCCCCTACAGGGGGCCTTACGAGCAGTACTTC.

The rearrangement uses TRBV4-1 and TRBJ2-3; a weak D match, TRBD1 (5 bases). Germline CDR1 and CDR2: MGHRA and YSYEKL. The length of the CDR3 is 14 residues. The ends were cut back, 3 bases at V and 11 bases at J, with 18 bases in the middle. Here the CDR3 reads CASSHFPPTVMQYF. CDR3 coding DNA: TGCGCCAGCAGCCATTTCCCCCCGACAGTAATGCAGTATTTT.

This chain uses TRBV10-3 with TRBJ1-5; D possibly corresponds to TRBD1 (5 bases). This CDR3 region has 16 residues. Deletions cut 5 bases from V and 6 bases from J, with 20 bases between. From germline, CDR1 is ENHRY and CDR2 SYGVKD. The CDR3: CAISTGLGDFGQPQHF. CDR3 coding DNA: TGTGCCATCAGTACCGGTCTTGGGGACTTTGGTCAGCCCCAGCATTTT.

The chain carries TRBV6-4 and TRBJ2-3; 7 bases line up with TRBD2. Germline V lookup: CDR1 MRHNA, CDR2 SNTAGT. The trim removed 3 bases at V and 1 base at J, leaving 19 bases unmatched. The CDR3 runs to 20 residues. CDR3 bases: TGTGCCAGCAGTGAGGATGCGCGGGGGAATATTTCGTTAGGCACAGATACGCAGTATTTT. Translated, it gives CASSEDARGNISLGTDTQYF.

This CDR3 reads CASSHRGSRQPQHF. CDR3 nucleotide sequence: TGTGCCAGCAGCCACCGGGGGTCCCGGCAGCCCCAGCATTTT. The chain carries TRBV6-8 and TRBJ1-5; possible D gene TRBD1, 5 bases. Trimming stripped 6 bases from V and 7 bases from J, with 16 bases between. Germline CDR1 is MNHGY and CDR2 is SAAAGT. The CDR3 loop spans 14 amino acids.

The rearrangement joins TRBV25-1 to TRBJ2-2, with 7 bases that match TRBD1. After removal of 4 bases from V and 3 bases from J, the junction contained 5 bases not matched to a gene. The CDR3 consists of 15 residues. Germline CDR1 is MGHDK and CDR2 is SYGVNS. CDR3 sequence: CASSGGQTYTGELFF. In DNA form, the CDR3 reads TGTGCCAGCAGTGGGGGACAGACCTACACCGGGGAGCTGTTTTTT.

This clone has more than one count but fewer than ten. The rearrangement joins TRBV2 to TRBJ2-5; TRBD2 agrees at 7 bases. This CDR3 is 15 amino acids long. Trimming removed 4 bases from V and 1 base from J; junction bases left unmatched: 6. Germline V gives CDR1 SNHLY, CDR2 FYNNEI. The CDR3 sequence: CASSGAGEAQETQYF. The CDR3 region has the DNA TGTGCCAGCAGTGGTGCGGGGGAGGCCCAAGAGACCCAGTACTTC.

The V call is TRBV5-6, the J call TRBJ1-5, with 9 bases aligning to TRBD1. The CDR3 sequence is 14 residues long. The ends lost 4 bases at V and 8 bases at J; junction bases unmatched: 7. Germline V lookup: CDR1 SGHDT, CDR2 YYEEEE. The CDR3 loop reads CASSIGTGLEPQHF. CDR3 nucleotides: TGTGCCAGCAGCATCGGGACAGGGCTTGAGCCCCAGCATTTT.

This clone was counted a few times. V usage is TRBV7-6 and J usage is TRBJ1-3; TRBD1 might be the D (6 bases). Germline V lookup: CDR1 SGHVS, CDR2 FNYEAQ. This CDR3 contains 16 residues. The germline V and J ends were trimmed by 1 base and 0 bases, with 10 bases remaining between them. CDR3 nucleotide sequence: TGTGCCAGCAGCTTAGGGGGACACTTCTCTGGAAACACCATATATTTT. As protein: CASSLGGHFSGNTIYF.